The 30 T cell receptor beta chains given below trace back to one sample, sequenced in a study of T cell changes during pregnancy in multiple sclerosis. TCRdb's copy holds only in-frame clones and misses some; the assay was immunoSEQ multiplex PCR. The table shows about 18,000 clones, with more than 75% occurring only once. Source: CD8+ T cells from peripheral blood mononuclear cells, taken after pregnancy. Every receptor here comes from a female donor with multiple sclerosis, enrolled in a pregnancy study.

J is TRBJ1-1 and V is TRBV4-3; TRBD1 might be the D (6 bases). The V end was cut by 1 base, the J end by 0 bases, with 9 bases between. Germline CDR1 and CDR2: LGHNA and YSLEER. There are 15 residues in the CDR3. The CDR3 sequence is CASSQGGPMNTEAFF. CDR3 coding DNA: TGCGCCAGCAGCCAAGGGGGGCCTATGAACACTGAAGCTTTCTTT.

The chain carries TRBV18 and TRBJ1-1; D not resolved. The CDR3 extends over 13 amino acids. Trimming shortened V by 0 bases and J by 1 base, and 3 bases separated the two germline ends. CDR1 and CDR2 (germline): KGHSH, LQKENI. CDR3 in amino acids: CASSPPQNTEAFF. The CDR3, as DNA: TGTGCCAGCTCACCACCACAGAACACTGAAGCTTTCTTT.

The V and J genes are TRBV6-1 and TRBJ2-7; 9 positions agree with TRBD1. CDR1 is MNHNS and CDR2 is SASEGT in the germline V gene. V lost 1 base and J lost 4; bases outside the gene matches: 5. The CDR3 is 15 residues long. The CDR3 DNA reads as TGTGCCAGCAGTGAAGAGGGGACAGGGTCATACGAGCAGTACTTC. This codes for CASSEEGTGSYEQYF.

On this clone itself: The same CDR3 is also encoded by other DNA sequences in this sample. The chain employs TRBV6-1 and TRBJ2-3, with 9 bases matching TRBD1. The junction had 9 bases not matched to a gene; V was cut back by 8 bases and J by 3 bases. The CDR3 loop spans 15 amino acids. Germline V gives CDR1 MNHNS, CDR2 SASEGT. CDR3 nucleotide sequence: TGTGCCAGCGGAACCGGGACAGGGACGACAGATACGCAGTATTTT. Translated: CASGTGTGTTDTQYF.

The chain joins TRBV5-1 to TRBJ2-5; 11 positions agree with TRBD1. This CDR3 has 15 amino acids. With V trimmed by 2 bases and J by 1 base, 1 base remained unmatched. The germline V gene has CDR1 SGHRS and CDR2 YFSETQ. CDR3 nucleotide sequence: TGCGCCAGCAGCTTAGGGACAGGGGGCCAAGAGACCCAGTACTTC. This sequence encodes CASSLGTGGQETQYF.

The V call is TRBV14, the J call TRBJ2-7, with TRBD2 identical over 8 bases. The V gene end was trimmed by 0 bases and the J gene end by 1 base; junction bases not matched to a gene: 5. The CDR3 runs to 16 residues. Germline V lookup: CDR1 SGHDN, CDR2 FVKESK. Written as DNA, the CDR3 is TGTGCCAGCAGCCAAGAGGGCGGACTAGCTTCCTACGAGCAGTACTTC. This gives the protein CASSQEGGLASYEQYF.

The chain is built from TRBV18 and TRBJ2-7; 7 positions match TRBD2. From germline, CDR1 is KGHSH and CDR2 LQKENI. The junction had 14 bases not matched to a gene; V was cut back by 3 bases and J by 0 bases. This CDR3 is 18 amino acids long. The CDR3 sequence: CASSPGGRAGPRSYEQYF. CDR3 in DNA: TGTGCCAGCTCACCTGGAGGGAGGGCCGGCCCCCGCTCCTACGAGCAGTACTTC.

This clone has a handful of counts. The chain is built from TRBV6-4 and TRBJ1-1; no definite D call. The germline V gene has CDR1 MRHNA and CDR2 SNTAGT. V gave up 0 bases and J gave up 4 bases, with 6 bases separating them. This CDR3 is 13 amino acids long. The CDR3 sequence: CASSDSPGTEAFF. The DNA of the CDR3 is TGTGCCAGCAGTGACTCCCCGGGCACTGAAGCTTTCTTT.

V usage is TRBV9 and J usage is TRBJ2-7, with D tentatively TRBD2 (7 bases). CDR1 and CDR2 from the germline V gene are SGDLS and YYNGEE. The CDR3 loop spans 14 amino acids. Trimming removed 2 bases at V and 2 bases at J, with 11 bases between. The CDR3 DNA reads TGTGCCAGCAGCGTGGGAGGGGGGACCTACGAGCAGTACTTC. Translated, it gives CASSVGGGTYEQYF.

This chain connects TRBV9 to TRBJ2-1; 9 nucleotides align to TRBD2. The CDR3 consists of 15 residues. V lost 3 bases to trimming and J lost 6 bases; unmatched junction nucleotides: 7. Looked up from germline, CDR1 is SGDLS and CDR2 is YYNGEE. The CDR3 DNA is TGTGCCAGCAGCGGGATGGCGGGGGGGCCCAATGAGCAGTTCTTC. Its translation is CASSGMAGGPNEQFF.

The DNA for the CDR3 is TGTGCCAGCAGCCTTTACAGGGGCCCCTACGAGCAGTACTTC. Translation: CASSLYRGPYEQYF. The V call is TRBV5-5, the J call TRBJ2-7, with TRBD1 matching over 7 bases. The CDR3 runs to 14 residues. J lost 2 bases, V lost 4 bases, and 6 bases had no gene match. Germline CDR1 reads SGHKS; CDR2 reads YYEKEE (reference sequence). Full variable domain (missing parts from reference TRBV5-5 and TRBJ2-7): DAGVTQSPTHLIKTRGQQVTLRCSPISGHKSVSWYQQVLGQGPQFIFQYYEKEERGRGNFPDRFSARQFPNYSSELNVNALLLGDSALYLCASSLYRGPYEQYFGPGTRLTVT.

CDR3 DNA sequence: TGTGCCAGCAGCCAAGGACATACCCAATGGGGCTACACCTTC. As protein: CASSQGHTQWGYTF. The J gene is TRBJ1-2, the V gene TRBV5-5, with D maybe TRBD1 (5 bases). The CDR3 totals 14 residues. In germline, CDR1 is SGHKS, CDR2 YYEKEE (reference sequence). V lost 4 bases to trimming and J lost 8 bases, with 18 bases between them.

V is TRBV10-3 and J is TRBJ1-1; perhaps TRBD1 as D (6 bases). V was pared by 3 bases and J by 7 bases, with 9 bases between. This CDR3 spans 12 amino acids. Germline V CDR1 and CDR2: ENHRY, SYGVKD. The CDR3 is CAISDKGGEAFF. In nucleotides, the CDR3 is TGTGCCATCAGTGATAAAGGGGGTGAAGCTTTCTTT.

The chain carries TRBV14 and TRBJ2-5, with TRBD1 matching over 9 bases. Germline CDR1 SGHDN, CDR2 FVKESK. The CDR3 is 16 residues long. V shed 1 base, J shed 4 bases, and the junction held 7 bases outside the gene matches. The CDR3 protein is CASSQGSGQGRETQYF. CDR3 sequence (DNA): TGTGCCAGCAGCCAAGGGTCGGGACAGGGTCGAGAGACCCAGTACTTC.

This chain joins TRBV29-1 and TRBJ2-7; 7 nucleotides agree with TRBD2. Per germline, CDR1 SQVTM and CDR2 ANQGSEA. The CDR3 sequence is 13 residues long. The trim removed 4 bases at V and 5 bases at J, leaving 8 bases unmatched. The DNA of the CDR3 is TGCAGCGTTGGGAGCGGGGAGGACCACGAGCAGTACTTC. This codes for CSVGSGEDHEQYF.

The chain joins TRBV9 to TRBJ2-3; D is unclear. This CDR3 is 16 amino acids long. V dropped 0 bases and J dropped 0 bases, with 11 bases sitting between them. Germline lookup yields CDR1 SGDLS and CDR2 YYNGEE. CDR3 sequence: CASSVGTSDSTDTQYF. CDR3 nucleotide sequence: TGTGCCAGCAGCGTAGGAACGAGCGATAGCACAGATACGCAGTATTTT.

This chain links TRBV11-3 with TRBJ2-7; tentatively, D is TRBD2 (5 bases). Trimming removed 1 base at V and 6 bases at J, with 13 bases between. This CDR3 is built from 14 residues. Germline V gene data show CDR1 as SGHNT and CDR2 as YENEEA. CDR3 DNA sequence: TGTGCCAGCAGCTTAGGGACTGGTTTTGGCGAGCAGTACTTC. Encoded protein: CASSLGTGFGEQYF.

The rearrangement joins TRBV7-8 to TRBJ2-1; the match to TRBD1 covers 8 bases. The V gene end was trimmed by 2 bases and the J gene end by 9 bases; junction bases not matched to a gene: 12. Germline V CDR1 and CDR2: SGHVS, FQNEAQ. The CDR3 is made up of 16 amino acids. CDR3 bases: TGTGCCAGCAGCTTATGGTCGGGACAGGCTGGAGGTGAGCAGTTCTTC. Protein sequence: CASSLWSGQAGGEQFF.

This clone came up once. The chain is built from TRBV7-9 and TRBJ2-4, with TRBD1 identical over 9 bases. Germline lookup yields CDR1 SEHNR and CDR2 FQNEAQ (reference sequence). The J segment lost 0 bases and the V segment lost 2 bases, leaving 5 bases of the junction unmatched. The CDR3 loop spans 17 amino acids. In DNA, the CDR3 is TGTGCCAGCAGCTTATCGGGACAGGGACCAGCCAAAAACATTCAGTACTTC. The encoded protein is CASSLSGQGPAKNIQYF. Looking up the rest from reference TRBV7-9 and TRBJ2-4 gives the full variable domain: DTGVSQNPRHKITKRGQNVTFRCDPISEHNRLYWYRQTLGQGPEFLTYFQNEAQLEKSRLLSDRFSAERPKGSFSTLEIQRTEQGDSAMYLCASSLSGQGPAKNIQYFGAGTRLSVL.

The chain is built from TRBV19 and TRBJ2-7, with 7 bases that match TRBD1. The CDR3 consists of 15 residues. The V gene end was trimmed by 9 bases and the J gene end by 1 base; junction bases not matched to a gene: 12. Looked up from germline, CDR1 is LNHDA and CDR2 is SQIVND (reference sequence). The CDR3 coding sequence is TGTGCCAGCTATGGGCCGGGACAGTCATCCTACGAGCAGTACTTC. Its protein is CASYGPGQSSYEQYF.

The chain couples TRBV21-1 to TRBJ1-5; the D call of TRBD1 is as the table states it, not checked on the DNA. TRBV21-1 is labeled a pseudogene. The CDR3 extends over 14 amino acids. In DNA, the CDR3 is TGTGCCAGCAGCACGACAGGGGACAATCAGCCCCAGCATTTT. This gives the protein CASSTTGDNQPQHF.

The gene calls are TRBV12-5 and TRBJ1-1; the D gene is possibly TRBD1 (6 bases). Germline V gene data show CDR1 as LGHNT and CDR2 as FRNRAP. The V gene lost 6 bases and the J gene lost 5 bases, with 16 bases spanning the gap. This CDR3 comprises 14 residues. The CDR3 DNA reads TGTGCTAGTGGCCCCTCGGGGGGCCGGACTGAAGCTTTCTTT. As protein: CASGPSGGRTEAFF.

The chain uses TRBV7-9 and TRBJ1-1; 8 nucleotides line up with TRBD1. J lost 4 bases, V lost 3 bases, and 1 base had no gene match. The CDR3 has 13 amino acids. Looked up from germline, CDR1 is SEHNR and CDR2 is FQNEAQ (reference sequence). The CDR3 sequence: CASSFTGGTEAFF. As DNA, the CDR3 is TGTGCCAGCAGCTTTACAGGGGGCACTGAAGCTTTCTTT.

The chain uses TRBV7-2 and TRBJ1-5, with 9 bases lining up with TRBD1. CDR3 length: 16 amino acids. Germline CDR1 and CDR2: SGHTA and FQGNSA. Trimming at V came to 5 bases and at J to 7 bases, leaving 12 bases not matched to a gene. CDR3 amino acids: CASSRNPGQGNQPQHF. The DNA of the CDR3 is TGTGCCAGCAGCCGCAATCCGGGACAGGGTAACCAGCCCCAGCATTTT.

In its sample, this clone was seen once. The chain has TRBV5-1 and TRBJ1-1; D not certain. The CDR3 sequence is 14 residues long. The V and J ends lost 1 base and 1 base respectively, with 8 bases between them. The germline V gene has CDR1 SGHRS and CDR2 YFSETQ. The CDR3 DNA reads TGCGCCAGCAGCTTGTTAGCAAGGAACACTGAAGCTTTCTTT. Protein product: CASSLLARNTEAFF. The whole variable domain, remainder taken from reference TRBV5-1 and TRBJ1-1, is KAGVTQTPRYLIKTRGQQVTLSCSPISGHRSVSWYQQTPGQGLQFLFEYFSETQRNKGNFPGRFSGRQFSNSRSEMNVSTLELGDSALYLCASSLLARNTEAFFGQGTRLTVV.

The CDR3, as DNA: TGTGCCAGCAGGGTGGGGAGTAATTCACCCCTCCACTTT. This encodes CASRVGSNSPLHF. The rearrangement joins TRBV5-6 to TRBJ1-6, with no clear D. Looked up from germline, CDR1 is SGHDT and CDR2 is YYEEEE. This CDR3 contains 13 residues. Trimming removed 5 bases from V and 6 bases from J, with 9 bases in between.

This clone was recorded only once. The chain couples TRBV6-6 to TRBJ2-5; 12 bases map to TRBD2. With 5 bases clipped from V and 4 bases from J, the junction kept 8 bases outside the gene matches. The CDR3 runs 16 residues. Germline V gives CDR1 MNHNY, CDR2 SVGAGI (reference sequence). The CDR3 sequence: CASSPLAGGPSETQYF. In DNA form, the CDR3 reads TGTGCCAGCAGTCCCCTAGCGGGAGGGCCATCAGAGACCCAGTACTTC.

This chain uses TRBV7-3 with TRBJ2-3, with D unclear. The V gene's germline CDR1 is SGHTA and CDR2 FQGTGA. The CDR3 totals 12 residues. V was trimmed by 3 bases and J by 5 bases, leaving 6 bases between them. As DNA, the CDR3 is TGTGCCAGCAGCTTCCCCGGAGATACGCAGTATTTT. Amino acid sequence: CASSFPGDTQYF.

The CDR3 spells CASSQDWTSPTYNEQFF. CDR3 DNA: TGCGCCAGCAGCCAAGATTGGACTAGTCCAACCTACAATGAGCAGTTCTTC. The gene calls are TRBV4-3 and TRBJ2-1, with 7 bases aligning to TRBD2. The CDR3 length is 17 residues. Germline V lookup: CDR1 LGHNA, CDR2 YSLEER. The ends lost 0 bases at V and 2 bases at J; junction bases unmatched: 7.

The genes are TRBV5-6 and TRBJ2-7; 7 positions agree with TRBD1. This CDR3 has 13 residues. Trimming at V came to 1 base and at J to 5 bases, leaving 3 bases not matched to a gene. Germline V gene data show CDR1 as SGHDT and CDR2 as YYEEEE. CDR3 in amino acids: CASSLHRGHEQYF. CDR3 DNA: TGTGCCAGCAGCTTGCACAGGGGCCACGAGCAGTACTTC.